This T cell receptor beta chain was observed in a study of sequential checkpoint blockade in melanoma. In the study overall: About 89 pretreatment tumor DNA samples were TCRβ immunosequenced. Matched biopsies came pretreatment and at week 13 for some 21 patients.

TCRdb's copy holds only in-frame clones and misses some; the assay was immunoSEQ multiplex PCR. This table holds 1,800 or so clones, under 30% found once. Treatment indicated: randomized to nivolumab then ipilimumab (arm A) or the reverse (arm B). Germline assignment: CDR1 WSHSY and CDR2 SAAADI. V dropped 7 bases and J dropped 5 bases, with 14 bases sitting between them. This CDR3 is 13 amino acids long. Sequencing was performed on tumor tissue (inferred from file names), taken from a patient given nivolumab and ipilimumab in sequence. The receptor was derived from a human donor with melanoma. The chain carries TRBV10-2 and TRBJ1-2, with D unclear. The CDR3 reads CASTAQITYGYTF. As DNA, the CDR3 is TGCGCCAGCACGGCACAGATTACTTATGGCTACACCTTC.